A selection of T cell receptor beta chains follows, all from one sample in a study of T cell changes during pregnancy in multiple sclerosis. Sequencing used immunoSEQ multiplex PCR; TCRdb keeps in-frame clones, though not all of them. The sample lists 45,000 to 50,000 clones, about 94% occurring once. Here the sequenced sample was CD8+ T cells from peripheral blood mononuclear cells, taken in the first trimester of pregnancy. These receptors were collected from a female donor with multiple sclerosis, enrolled in a pregnancy study. Each CDR3 is given without its conserved first and last residue.

J: TRBJ1-4; length: 15; V: TRBV7-6; CDR3: ASSLAPAGDNLEKLF
J: TRBJ1-2; length: 11; V: TRBV7-9; CDR3: ASSPPGNYGYT
J: TRBJ2-7; length: 12; V: TRBV19; CDR3: ASSIMGTSDEQY
J: TRBJ1-1; length: 13; V: TRBV29-1; CDR3: SAQETGRFDTEAF
J: TRBJ1-5; length: 14; V: TRBV10-3; CDR3: AISEEGKEINQPQH
J: TRBJ1-2; length: 12; V: TRBV21-1; CDR3: ASSKTPRNYGYT
J: TRBJ1-1; length: 13; V: TRBV29-1; CDR3: SVDPRAGEDTEAF
J: TRBJ2-2; length: 11; V: TRBV18; CDR3: ASSMGHPGELF
J: TRBJ2-3; length: 10; V: TRBV5-4; CDR3: ASSLAGDTQY
J: TRBJ2-7; length: 11; V: TRBV6-1; CDR3: ASSTGTYYEQY
J: TRBJ2-7; length: 10; V: TRBV7-9; CDR3: ASSLIGDEQY
J: TRBJ2-7; length: 12; V: TRBV5-1; CDR3: ASSLGLAMKEQY
J: TRBJ2-1; length: 14; V: TRBV14; CDR3: ASSQETGAPYNEQF
J: TRBJ2-1; length: 12; V: TRBV9; CDR3: ASSVVGGHNEQF
J: TRBJ1-1; length: 13; V: TRBV7-9; CDR3: ASSLGPGPSTEAF
J: TRBJ1-2; length: 12; V: TRBV27; CDR3: ASSLSTGYYGYT
J: TRBJ2-1; length: 11; V: TRBV6-4; CDR3: ASSERDNNEQF
J: TRBJ2-2; length: 14; V: TRBV5-4; CDR3: ASSFGSGGVTGELF
J: TRBJ1-1; length: 11; V: TRBV27; CDR3: ASSYTANTEAF
J: TRBJ2-1; length: 14; V: TRBV6-6; CDR3: ASSYLAGGSYNEQF
J: TRBJ2-1; length: 11; V: TRBV7-9; CDR3: ASSLPGRNEQF
J: TRBJ1-2; length: 14; V: TRBV11-2; CDR3: ASSLSVAGEGYGYT
J: TRBJ2-1; length: 13; V: TRBV7-6; CDR3: ASSQAGDTYNEQF
J: TRBJ1-5; length: 13; V: TRBV27; CDR3: ASSPRFFSNQPQH
J: TRBJ1-2; length: 13; V: TRBV19; CDR3: ASRKSQGWNYGYT
J: TRBJ1-1; length: 12; V: TRBV19; CDR3: ASSIGRPETEAF
J: TRBJ2-7; length: 13; V: TRBV4-3; CDR3: ASSQTQGSGYEQY
J: TRBJ1-3; length: 12; V: TRBV10-3; CDR3: AISGEYSGNTIY
J: TRBJ2-7; length: 14; V: TRBV2; CDR3: ASSSQGRSFPYEQY
J: TRBJ1-4; length: 13; V: TRBV4-1; CDR3: ASSQSMTGGEKLF
J: TRBJ2-1; length: 11; V: TRBV11-2; CDR3: ASSLVRANEQF
J: TRBJ2-4; length: 13; V: TRBV4-1; CDR3: ASSQDAQGGDIQY
J: TRBJ2-7; length: 10; V: TRBV7-9; CDR3: ASSPTAYEQY
J: TRBJ2-4; length: 12; V: TRBV19; CDR3: ASNEGLGGNIQY
J: TRBJ2-1; length: 13; V: TRBV4-1; CDR3: ASSLHSGRADEQF
J: TRBJ2-2; length: 14; V: TRBV4-2; CDR3: ASSQLIQGNTGELF
J: TRBJ2-7; length: 9; V: TRBV12-1; CDR3: ASIAAPEQY
J: TRBJ2-2; length: 14; V: TRBV7-9; CDR3: ASSPRVVANTGELF
J: TRBJ2-1; length: 12; V: TRBV30; CDR3: AWSWLGGFNEQF
J: TRBJ1-4; length: 15; V: TRBV19; CDR3: ASRRRTGGGTNEKLF
J: TRBJ1-4; length: 14; V: TRBV25-1; CDR3: ASSELGTGDREKLF
J: TRBJ2-7; length: 11; V: TRBV5-1; CDR3: ASSLGGGYEQY
J: TRBJ1-1; length: 13; V: TRBV7-9; CDR3: ASSLGRGLVTEAF
J: TRBJ2-2; length: 14; V: TRBV6-5; CDR3: ASSLESFILTGELF
J: TRBJ2-7; length: 13; V: TRBV9; CDR3: ASSVGQGDSDEQY
J: TRBJ2-2; length: 15; V: TRBV14; CDR3: ASSHPIGQGITGELF
J: TRBJ2-7; length: 14; V: TRBV19; CDR3: ASSTLGTGGHYEQY
J: TRBJ1-1; length: 12; V: TRBV29-1; CDR3: SVEGGGMNTEAF
J: TRBJ2-7; length: 12; V: TRBV5-8; CDR3: ASSAGSPAYEQY
J: TRBJ2-7; length: 12; V: TRBV27; CDR3: ASSLAGGAYEQY
J: TRBJ2-1; length: 13; V: TRBV11-1; CDR3: ASSSPGTGTHEQF